A selection of T cell receptor beta chains follows, all from one sample in a study of blood T cells in healthy people across ages. One entry per CDR3 protein results from TCRdb running MiXCR on the 5' RACE reads. Found here are some 1,800,000 distinct CDR3 sequences, roughly 43% of them singletons; the top ten hold roughly 23%. Sequences were obtained from blood. The receptors come from a human donor in good health. CDR3s include the opening cysteine and the closing phenylalanine or tryptophan. A D gene is named only where the DNA matches it firmly. Rows give clone size only sometimes, using once, few, many, or a class for an expanded clone.

j_call v_call d_call clone_size cdr3_aa cdr3_nt
TRBJ2-5 TRBV20-1 TRBD1 NA CSVTPGQEEETQYF TGCAGTGTTACACCGGGACAGGAGGAAGAGACCCAGTACTTC
TRBJ2-7 TRBV6-6 NA NA CASSYYDKREQYF TGTGCCAGCAGTTACTACGACAAGCGAGAGCAGTACTTC
TRBJ2-5 TRBV11-3 NA NA CASKSGLDQETQYF TGTGCCTCTAAAAGCGGACTGGACCAAGAGACCCAGTACTTC
TRBJ2-1 TRBV10-3 TRBD2 once CAITTSGGAGEQFF TGTGCCATCACGACTAGCGGGGGGGCGGGTGAGCAGTTCTTC
TRBJ2-3 TRBV12-3/TRBV12-4 NA few CASAGQSTDTQYF TGTGCCAGCGCCGGACAGTCCACAGATACGCAGTATTTT
TRBJ2-1 TRBV7-2 TRBD2 NA CASSLTFAGGPSSYSEQFF TGTGCCAGCAGCTTAACGTTCGCGGGGGGGCCCAGCTCCTACAGTGAGCAGTTCTTC
TRBJ2-5 TRBV7-2 NA NA CASSTNGGVKETQYF TGTGCCAGCAGCACGAATGGCGGCGTTAAAGAGACCCAGTACTTC
TRBJ2-2 TRBV20-1 NA once CSATSGGSSAGELFF TGCAGTGCTACCTCCGGGGGTTCTTCTGCCGGGGAGCTGTTTTTT
TRBJ1-5 TRBV29-1 TRBD1 NA CSVEVGGGGQPQHF TGCAGCGTTGAGGTAGGGGGCGGTGGTCAGCCCCAGCATTTT
TRBJ2-7 TRBV7-2 TRBD2 few CASSFPGLAGGYF TGTGCCAGCAGCTTCCCGGGACTAGCGGGGGGGTACTTC
TRBJ1-1 TRBV11-3 NA NA CASSFNRAHTEAFF TGTGCCAGCAGCTTTAACAGGGCCCACACTGAAGCTTTCTTT
TRBJ1-6 TRBV15 NA few CATSRVRSPLHF TGTGCCACCAGCCGCGTGCGGTCACCCCTCCACTTT
TRBJ1-2 TRBV12-3/TRBV12-4 NA NA CASSLGSGLGYTF TGTGCCAGCAGTTTAGGGTCAGGGTTGGGCTACACCTTC
TRBJ1-2 TRBV7-9 NA NA CASSPSFFEGGYTF TGTGCCAGCAGCCCATCGTTCTTTGAAGGAGGCTACACCTTC
TRBJ2-7 TRBV20-1 NA few CSASTGFAYEQYF TGCAGTGCCAGCACAGGGTTCGCCTACGAGCAGTACTTC
TRBJ2-6 TRBV12-3/TRBV12-4 TRBD1 NA CASSSPGQVSGANVLTF TGTGCCAGCAGTTCTCCGGGACAGGTCTCTGGGGCCAACGTCCTGACTTTC
TRBJ2-7 TRBV7-9 NA NA CASTSGYLGGEQYF TGTGCCAGCACCTCAGGGTACCTTGGGGGCGAGCAGTACTTC
TRBJ1-1 TRBV29-1 TRBD1 few CSVVGQGAGTKAFF TGCAGCGTTGTGGGACAGGGGGCTGGGACTAAAGCTTTCTTT
TRBJ1-5 TRBV29-1 NA NA CSVSDGPDSNQPQHF TGCAGCGTTTCTGACGGCCCCGATAGCAATCAGCCCCAGCATTTT
TRBJ1-4 TRBV30 NA few CAWTNKLNDEKLFF TGTGCCTGGACGAACAAACTTAATGACGAAAAACTGTTTTTT
TRBJ2-5 TRBV7-2 NA NA CASSLLGNEETQYF TGTGCCAGCAGCTTACTGGGAAACGAAGAGACCCAGTACTTC
TRBJ2-7 TRBV27 NA few CASSLVGGATYEQYF TGTGCCAGCAGTCTGGTCGGGGGAGCAACCTACGAGCAGTACTTC
TRBJ2-5 TRBV7-2 TRBD2 NA CASSLSGSLGQETQYF TGTGCCAGCAGCTTAAGCGGGAGTTTGGGACAAGAGACCCAGTACTTC
TRBJ2-5 TRBV6-1 TRBD1 few CASSDPGQGAETQYF TGTGCCAGCAGTGACCCGGGACAGGGTGCGGAGACCCAGTACTTC
TRBJ1-5 TRBV7-2 NA NA CAGSLNGQPQHF TGTGCCGGCAGCTTAAACGGTCAGCCCCAGCATTTT
TRBJ1-4 TRBV6-2/TRBV6-3 NA NA CASKPGNTEDGEKLFF TGTGCCAGCAAACCAGGGAATACGGAAGACGGTGAAAAACTGTTTTTT
TRBJ2-7 TRBV7-9 NA few CASSQGLGAYEQYF TGTGCCAGCTCCCAGGGGTTGGGGGCCTACGAGCAGTACTTC
TRBJ2-1 TRBV12-3/TRBV12-4 NA few CASSPYVEGEQFF TGTGCCAGCAGTCCTTATGTGGAGGGTGAGCAGTTCTTC
TRBJ2-1 TRBV12-5 TRBD1 few CASGLEYRGASSYNEQFF TGTGCTAGTGGTTTGGAATACAGGGGGGCGAGCTCCTACAATGAGCAGTTCTTC
TRBJ2-7 TRBV28 TRBD1 few CACRVPGGDEQYF TGTGCTTGCCGGGTCCCAGGGGGAGACGAGCAGTACTTC
TRBJ2-2 TRBV28 NA few CASSLSGPGDTGELFF TGTGCCAGCTCCCTTTCCGGGCCCGGGGATACCGGGGAGCTGTTTTTT
TRBJ1-2 TRBV5-6 NA many CASSFDYGYTF TGTGCCAGCAGCTTCGACTATGGCTACACCTTC